This T cell receptor beta chain was captured in a study of molecular identifiers for immune sequencing clone quantification. Study-wide points: Among effectors, clones above 20 RNA copies held over 99% of molecules; among naive cells, under 1%.

Germline loops: CDR1 MNHEY, CDR2 SVGAGI. The V end was cut by 2 bases, the J end by 3 bases, with 4 bases between. The CDR3 is made up of 12 amino acids. This clonotype appeared many times. The antigen remains undetermined. TCRdb redid the calling of the PCR reads with MiXCR, one entry per CDR3 protein. The table lists hundreds of thousands of distinct CDR3 sequences, less than 30% of them singletons. Preparation of naive CD8 libraries involved roughly 19,000 to 1,100,000 sorted cells and 10%, 30% or 50% RNA. CD8+CD4-CCR7+CD45RA+ cells were sorted as naive CD8 T cells. The sequencing input was naive CD8+ T cells from blood, with Jurkat cell RNA spiked in. Subset of the sample: FACS-sorted CD8+CD4-CCR7+CD45RA+ naive T cells. The receptor comes from a human donor in good health. Some libraries in this study had Jurkat cell RNA spiked in. J is TRBJ1-1 and V is TRBV6-5; D not resolved. The CDR3 reads CASSYGDTEAFF. The CDR3 DNA is TGTGCCAGCAGTTACGGGGACACTGAAGCTTTCTTT.